The present T cell receptor (beta chain) was sequenced within a study of T cell repertoires in cytomegalovirus infection. TCRdb re-analysed the reads in MiXCR, keeping a single row per CDR3 protein. The table records approximately 390,000 distinct CDR3 sequences, about 35% of them present only once. Regarding the study as a whole: The study identified carriers of CMV plus the relevant HLA from cumulative public TCR beta family frequency.

As to this clonotype: Its antigen remains unknown.

CDR1 SEHNR and CDR2 FQNEAQ come from the germline V gene (reference sequence). The junction had 7 bases not matched to a gene; V was cut back by 5 bases and J by 6 bases. This CDR3 has 15 amino acids. The sequencing here drew on cultured PBMCs, taken from culture after CMV antigen stimulation. The chain combines TRBV7-9 with TRBJ2-2; the match to TRBD1 covers 9 bases. This TCR was sampled from a human donor in good health (CMV status not recorded). Some clones in this sample may be carry-over from other donors' samples. CDR3 region: CASSLGQGRAGELFF. The CDR3 nucleotides are TGTGCCAGCAGCCTGGGACAGGGAAGGGCCGGGGAGCTGTTTTTT.